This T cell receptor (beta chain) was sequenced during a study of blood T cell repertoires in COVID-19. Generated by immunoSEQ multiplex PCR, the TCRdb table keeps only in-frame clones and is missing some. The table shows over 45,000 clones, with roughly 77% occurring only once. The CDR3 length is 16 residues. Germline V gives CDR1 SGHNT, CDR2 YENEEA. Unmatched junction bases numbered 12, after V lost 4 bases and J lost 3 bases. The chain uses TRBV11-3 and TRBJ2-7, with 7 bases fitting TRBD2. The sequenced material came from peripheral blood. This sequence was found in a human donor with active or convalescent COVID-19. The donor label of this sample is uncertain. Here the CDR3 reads CASSSDVSGIYYEQYF. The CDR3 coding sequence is TGTGCCAGCAGCTCCGACGTCAGCGGGATCTACTACGAGCAGTACTTC.